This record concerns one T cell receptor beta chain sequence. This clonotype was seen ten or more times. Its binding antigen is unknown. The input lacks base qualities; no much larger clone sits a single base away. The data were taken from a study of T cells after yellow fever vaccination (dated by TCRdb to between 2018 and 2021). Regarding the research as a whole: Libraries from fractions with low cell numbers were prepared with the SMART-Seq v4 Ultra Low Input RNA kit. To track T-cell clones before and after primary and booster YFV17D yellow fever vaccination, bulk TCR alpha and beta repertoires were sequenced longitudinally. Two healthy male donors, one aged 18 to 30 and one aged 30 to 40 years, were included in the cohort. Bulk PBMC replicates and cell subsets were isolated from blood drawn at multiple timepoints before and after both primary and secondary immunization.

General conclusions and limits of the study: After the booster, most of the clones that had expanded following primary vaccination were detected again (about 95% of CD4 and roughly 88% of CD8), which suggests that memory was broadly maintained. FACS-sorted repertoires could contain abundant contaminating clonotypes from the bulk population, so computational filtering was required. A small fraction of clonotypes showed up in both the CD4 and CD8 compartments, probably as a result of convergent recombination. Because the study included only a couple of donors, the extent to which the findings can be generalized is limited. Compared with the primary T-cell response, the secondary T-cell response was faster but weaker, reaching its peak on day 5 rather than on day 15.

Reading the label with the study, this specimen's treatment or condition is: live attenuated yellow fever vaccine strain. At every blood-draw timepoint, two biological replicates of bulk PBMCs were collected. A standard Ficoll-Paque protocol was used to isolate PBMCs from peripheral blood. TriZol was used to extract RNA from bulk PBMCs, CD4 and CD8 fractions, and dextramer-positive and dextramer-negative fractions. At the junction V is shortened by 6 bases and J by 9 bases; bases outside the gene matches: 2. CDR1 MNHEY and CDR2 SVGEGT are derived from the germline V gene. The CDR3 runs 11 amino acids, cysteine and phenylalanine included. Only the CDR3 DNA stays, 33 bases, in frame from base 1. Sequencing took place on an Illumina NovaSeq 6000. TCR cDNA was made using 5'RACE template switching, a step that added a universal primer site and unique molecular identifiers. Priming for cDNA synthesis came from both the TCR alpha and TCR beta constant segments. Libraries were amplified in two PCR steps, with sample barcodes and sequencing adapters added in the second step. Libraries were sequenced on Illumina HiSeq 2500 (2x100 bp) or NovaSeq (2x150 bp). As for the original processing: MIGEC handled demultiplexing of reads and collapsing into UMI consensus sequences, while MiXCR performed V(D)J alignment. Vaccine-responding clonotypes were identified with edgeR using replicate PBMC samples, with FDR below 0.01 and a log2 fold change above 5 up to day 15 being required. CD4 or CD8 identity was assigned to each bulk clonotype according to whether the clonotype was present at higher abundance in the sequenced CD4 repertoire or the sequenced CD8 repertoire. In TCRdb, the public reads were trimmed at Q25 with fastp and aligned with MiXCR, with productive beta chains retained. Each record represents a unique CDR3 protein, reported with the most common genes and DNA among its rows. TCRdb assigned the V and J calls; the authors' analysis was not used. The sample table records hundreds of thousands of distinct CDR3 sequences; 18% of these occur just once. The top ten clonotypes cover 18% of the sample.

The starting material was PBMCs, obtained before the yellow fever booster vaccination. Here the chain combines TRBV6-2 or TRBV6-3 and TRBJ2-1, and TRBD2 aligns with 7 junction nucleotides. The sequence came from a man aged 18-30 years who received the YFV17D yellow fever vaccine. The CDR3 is CASRGGVEQFF. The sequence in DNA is TGTGCCAGCAGGGGAGGGGTTGAGCAGTTCTTC.